A single sample gave rise to the 25 T cell receptor beta chains below, sequenced in a study of blood T cells in healthy people across ages (dated by TCRdb to about 2015). The library was built by means of 5' RACE. TCRdb names Illumina HiSeq 2500 as the instrument used. A second PCR of roughly 6 to 11 cycles was performed with a sample-barcoded 5' primer and a J-beta primer mix. TCRdb redid the processing of the public reads, applying fastp at Q25 and MiXCR, and retained in-frame beta chains. Rows are unified per CDR3 protein, each entry keeping the most common DNA and genes. A total of 700,000 or so distinct CDR3 sequences appear in this sample, around 41% of them only once. Clones ranked in the top ten supply around 30% of the sample. Sequencing was carried out using blood. These receptors originate from a man older than 75 in good health.

This clonotype has more than one count but fewer than ten. This chain connects TRBV11-1 to TRBJ2-6, with 8 bases that match TRBD1. V dropped 0 bases and J dropped 2; count of bases not matched to a gene: 6. Germline V gene data show CDR1 as SGHAT and CDR2 as FQDESV (reference sequence). The CDR3 is 18 amino acids. CDR3 nucleotide sequence: TGTGCCAGCAGCTTAGCGCTAGTACAGGGGGCTGGGGCCAACGTCCTGACTTTC. It is translated as CASSLALVQGAGANVLTF.

The CDR3 here is CASSSGTSGGGAKNIQYF. CDR3 nucleotide sequence: TGTGCCAGCAGTTCTGGGACTAGCGGGGGGGGAGCCAAAAACATTCAGTACTTC. The chain uses TRBV28 and TRBJ2-4; 16 nucleotides agree with TRBD2. After removal of 4 bases from V and 0 bases from J, the junction contained 3 bases not matched to a gene. Germline CDR1 and CDR2: MDHEN and SYDVKM. This CDR3 has 18 residues. Full variable domain (outside the CDR3, taken from reference TRBV28 and TRBJ2-4): DVKVTQSSRYLVKRTGEKVFLECVQDMDHENMFWYRQDPGLGLRLIYFSYDVKMKEKGDIPEGYSVSREKKERFSLILESASTNQTSMYLCASSSGTSGGGAKNIQYFGAGTRLSVL.

This clonotype occurred a few times. This chain links TRBV5-1 with TRBJ2-1; TRBD1 matches at 8 bases. Germline V gene sequence: CDR1 SGHRS, CDR2 YFSETQ. The CDR3 covers 16 residues. The trim removed 4 bases at V and 8 bases at J, leaving 14 bases unmatched. CDR3 loop: CASSRTTGEVGDEQFF. CDR3 coding DNA: TGCGCCAGCAGCCGTACGACAGGGGAAGTAGGCGATGAGCAGTTCTTC. Using reference TRBV5-1 and TRBJ2-1 for the parts outside the CDR3, the full variable domain is KAGVTQTPRYLIKTRGQQVTLSCSPISGHRSVSWYQQTPGQGLQFLFEYFSETQRNKGNFPGRFSGRQFSNSRSEMNVSTLELGDSALYLCASSRTTGEVGDEQFFGPGTRLTVL.

CDR3 DNA sequence: TGTGCCAGCAGTTTAGGACAGGGGACCGTCACTGAAGCTTTCTTT. This encodes CASSLGQGTVTEAFF. The chain combines TRBV27 with TRBJ1-1; 9 bases map to TRBD1. The J segment lost 4 bases and the V segment lost 2 bases, leaving 5 bases of the junction unmatched. This CDR3 has 15 residues. From germline, CDR1 is MNHEY and CDR2 SMNVEV (reference sequence).

The gene calls are TRBV20-1 and TRBJ2-7; D is perhaps TRBD1 (5 bases). CDR3 length: 15 amino acids. Germline values: CDR1 DFQATT, CDR2 SNEGSKA (reference sequence). V shed 1 base and J shed 1 base, with 14 bases lying between them. CDR3 nucleotides: TGCAGTGCTAGAGGCCAGGCAGGGATGTCCTACGAGCAGTACTTC. This translates into CSARGQAGMSYEQYF.

V usage is TRBV24-1 and J usage is TRBJ2-5; D unclear. This CDR3 has 15 amino acids. CDR1 and CDR2 (germline): KGHDR, SFDVKD. Trimming left V 3 bases short and J 0 bases short, with 10 bases between. This CDR3 reads CATSDVSEYQETQYF. For the CDR3, the DNA is TGTGCCACCAGTGATGTGAGTGAGTACCAAGAGACCCAGTACTTC.

This clonotype was counted a single time. The rearrangement joins TRBV5-1 to TRBJ2-2; a possible D gene is TRBD1 (5 bases). The V end lost 0 bases, the J end lost 0 bases, and 9 bases lay between the germline ends. The CDR3 is 16 residues long. Per germline, CDR1 SGHRS and CDR2 YFSETQ. The CDR3, as DNA: TGCGCCAGCAGCTTGGGTACAGGATCGAACACCGGGGAGCTGTTTTTT. Its protein is CASSLGTGSNTGELFF.

V and J are TRBV18 and TRBJ1-1; tentative D call: TRBD1 (5 bases). CDR3 length: 16 amino acids. V was clipped by 3 bases and J by 0 bases, with 14 bases between them. Germline V gives CDR1 KGHSH, CDR2 LQKENI. CDR3 coding DNA: TGTGCCAGCTCACCTAAGGCAGGGTCTCTGAACACTGAAGCTTTCTTT. This sequence encodes CASSPKAGSLNTEAFF. The complete variable domain, with remaining parts taken from reference TRBV18 and TRBJ1-1, reads NAGVMQNPRHLVRRRGQEARLRCSPMKGHSHVYWYRQLPEEGLKFMVYLQKENIIDESGMPKERFSAEFPKEGPSILRIQQVVRGDSAAYFCASSPKAGSLNTEAFFGQGTRLTVV.

The chain links TRBV20-1 to TRBJ1-1, with 7 bases fitting TRBD1. The CDR3 length is 12 residues. Per germline, CDR1 DFQATT and CDR2 SNEGSKA (reference sequence). With 5 bases clipped from V and 3 bases from J, the junction kept 3 bases outside the gene matches. CDR3 nucleotide sequence: TGCAGTGCTGAGGGGGCAGACACTGAAGCTTTCTTT. This gives the protein CSAEGADTEAFF.

This rearrangement joins TRBV15 to TRBJ2-3; 7 nucleotides line up with TRBD1. Germline V gene lookup returns CDR1 LNHNV and CDR2 YYDKDF (reference sequence). This CDR3 contains 13 residues. CDR3 loop: CTASPRGSDTQYF. As DNA, the CDR3 is TGTACCGCCAGTCCCAGGGGGTCTGATACGCAGTATTTT. Complete variable domain (other parts from reference TRBV15 and TRBJ2-3): DAMVIQNPRYQVTQFGKPVTLSCSQTLNHNVMYWYQQKSSQAPKLLFHYYDKDFNNEADTPDNFQSRRPNTSFCFLDIRSPGLGDTAMYLCTASPRGSDTQYFGPGTRLTVL.

A few counts support this clonotype. The V gene is TRBV7-2, the J gene TRBJ1-6; tentatively, D is TRBD1 (5 bases). The CDR3 contains 14 residues. CDR1 is SGHTA and CDR2 is FQGNSA in the germline V gene. Trimming removed 3 bases from V and 9 bases from J, with 12 bases in between. In DNA form, the CDR3 reads TGTGCCAGCAGCTTGGTATGGGGGGGTTCACCCCTCCACTTT. Translating gives CASSLVWGGSPLHF.

This clonotype was counted at least ten times. The V gene is TRBV6-2 or TRBV6-3, the J gene TRBJ2-7; 7 bases are shared with TRBD2. CDR1 is MNHEY and CDR2 is SVGEGT in the germline V gene. V was pared by 6 bases and J by 6 bases, with 5 bases of the junction left unmatched. The CDR3 covers 12 residues. This CDR3 reads CASSSGTTEQYF. CDR3 sequence (DNA): TGTGCCAGCAGCTCCGGGACTACCGAGCAGTACTTC.

This clonotype was counted a few times. This chain uses TRBV6-1 with TRBJ2-5, with TRBD2 identical over 9 bases. The length of the CDR3 is 16 residues. Germline CDR1 MNHNS, CDR2 SASEGT. Losses at the gene ends were 1 base for V and 5 bases for J; bases not matched to a gene: 8. Here the CDR3 reads CASSEGSGSWSETQYF. CDR3 sequence (DNA): TGTGCCAGCAGTGAAGGTAGCGGGAGTTGGTCTGAGACCCAGTACTTC.

In regard to this clonotype: A read error may explain this, as a much larger clone is one base away. The chain recombines TRBV7-2 with TRBJ2-7; 10 bases are shared with TRBD2. Germline CDR1 reads SGHTA; CDR2 reads FQGNSA. This CDR3 has 15 amino acids. In DNA form, the CDR3 reads TGTGCCTGCAGCTCGACTAGCGGGCTACCCTACGAGCAGTACTTC. It encodes CACSSTSGLPYEQYF.

In this sample, this clonotype turned up a few times. The CDR3 is CASSQGGRESYEQYF. The CDR3 DNA follows: TGTGCCAGCAGCCAAGGAGGGCGGGAGTCCTACGAGCAGTACTTC. This chain links TRBV4-2 with TRBJ2-7; 7 bases line up with TRBD2. The CDR3 is made up of 15 amino acids. Germline lookup yields CDR1 LGHNA and CDR2 YNFKEQ. The junction had 4 bases not matched to a gene; V was cut back by 1 base and J by 1 base.

Comments on this clonotype: The junction departs from germline at one end; a sequencing error may be responsible. The chain links TRBV5-6 to TRBJ2-5; D is uncertain. Germline V lookup: CDR1 SGHDT, CDR2 YYEEEE. CDR3 length: 16 residues. CDR3 sequence reads: CASTLSVGPEYNEQYF. CDR3 bases: TGTGCCAGCACCTTGAGTGTAGGGCCGGAATACAATGAGCAGTACTTC. The full variable domain, in which reference TRBV5-6 and TRBJ2-5 provide the parts outside the CDR3, is DAGVTQSPTHLIKTRGQQVTLRCSPKSGHDTVSWYQQALGQGPQFIFQYYEEEERQRGNFPDRFSGHQFPNYSSELNVNALLLGDSALYLCASTLSVGPEYNEQYFGPGTRLLVL.

The chain recombines TRBV20-1 with TRBJ1-2; possible D gene TRBD1, 6 bases. Looked up from germline, CDR1 is DFQATT and CDR2 is SNEGSKA (reference sequence). V lost 0 bases to trimming and J lost 3 bases, with 11 bases between them. This CDR3 has 14 residues. CDR3 in amino acids: CSAREQGYHYGYTF. CDR3 nucleotides: TGCAGTGCTAGAGAACAGGGATATCACTATGGCTACACCTTC.

A word on this clonotype: At one of its ends the junction is not consistent with the germline gene, which may arise from a read error. The genes are TRBV9 and TRBJ2-3, with 7 bases aligning to TRBD2. This CDR3 is built from 16 residues. Germline CDR1 SGDLS, CDR2 YYNGEE. As DNA, the CDR3 is TGCGCCAGCAGCGTAGCGGCGGGGGTCGGGTCAGATACGCAGTATTTT. Its translation is CASSVAAGVGSDTQYF.

There are a few counts of this clonotype. The chain employs TRBV7-2 and TRBJ2-2; D remains unclear. Trimming pared 1 base from V and 2 bases from J, leaving 8 bases between. CDR3 length: 15 residues. CDR1 is SGHTA, CDR2 FQGNSA, per germline. The CDR3 DNA is TGTGCCAGCAGCTTAGGTGGTTTCAACACCGGGGAGCTGTTTTTT. Residues: CASSLGGFNTGELFF.

As for this clonotype: Being one base from a much bigger clone, this may be a read error. This chain connects TRBV25-1 to TRBJ2-5; 9 bases are shared with TRBD1. Gene TRBJ2-1 matches the end of the DNA better, so the J call may be wrong. CDR1 and CDR2 (germline): MGHDK, SYGVNS. This CDR3 is built from 14 residues. The CDR3 region is CASSEYRGLETQFF. The CDR3 DNA is TGTGCCAGCAGTGAGTACAGGGGGCTGGAGACCCAGTTCTTC.

V is TRBV5-1 and J is TRBJ2-3; the D gene is possibly TRBD2 (6 bases). Between the trimmed V and J ends, which lost 1 base and 2 bases, there was a span of 23 bases. Germline V gene sequence: CDR1 SGHRS, CDR2 YFSETQ. The CDR3 loop spans 19 amino acids. This chain's CDR3 is CASSLSLLTGDLLTDTQYF. The CDR3 DNA reads TGCGCCAGCAGCTTGTCTCTCCTTACGGGGGACCTCCTCACAGATACGCAGTATTTT.

The rearrangement links TRBV7-9 to TRBJ2-3; TRBD2 might be the D (5 bases). In germline, CDR1 is SEHNR, CDR2 FQNEAQ (reference sequence). Trimming left V 3 bases short and J 1 base short, with 8 bases between. The CDR3 runs 14 residues. The CDR3 DNA follows: TGTGCCAGCAGCTTTAGCGTAGGCACAGATACGCAGTATTTT. Translated: CASSFSVGTDTQYF.

The table lists this clonotype with many counts. V usage is TRBV29-1 and J usage is TRBJ2-1; the match to TRBD2 covers 13 bases. The junction had 7 bases not matched to a gene; V was cut back by 4 bases and J by 4 bases. CDR3 length: 16 residues. Germline CDR1 and CDR2: SQVTM and ANQGSEA. CDR3 coding DNA: TGCAGCGTTGTTCCTCCGACTAGCGGGGGGTACAATGAGCAGTTCTTC. Translating it yields CSVVPPTSGGYNEQFF.

The rearrangement joins TRBV20-1 to TRBJ2-1; D perhaps matches TRBD2 (6 bases). Germline values: CDR1 DFQATT, CDR2 SNEGSKA (reference sequence). Trimming took off 0 bases at V and 5 bases at J, with 14 bases between the two ends. The CDR3 is 15 amino acids. The CDR3 bases are TGCAGTGCTAGAGAAAGAGGGACTGGGCACAATGAGCAGTTCTTC. Amino acids: CSARERGTGHNEQFF.

This clonotype was counted at least ten times. The chain couples TRBV29-1 to TRBJ2-3; no firm D call. The CDR3 length is 11 residues. CDR1 SQVTM and CDR2 ANQGSEA come from the germline V gene. V dropped 5 bases and J dropped 2 bases, with 5 bases sitting between them. CDR3 coding DNA: TGCAGCGTTCGACTCACAGATACGCAGTATTTT. Its translation: CSVRLTDTQYF.